This section outlines one T cell receptor (beta chain) sequence together with its context. What it recognizes is unknown. Germline is not matched at one junction end, which may reflect a read error. Germline V gene lookup returns CDR1 LGHNA and CDR2 YNFKEQ. The CDR3 covers 16 residues. The template was RNA from unsorted bulk tissue. This non-tumor lung sample came from over 3 cm beyond the tumor edge. This sample was included in a study of tumor and adjacent non-tumor tissue in lung cancer. Three rounds of nested PCR, following a modified ARM-PCR protocol, produced the TCRbeta library. MiXCR was run by TCRdb on the multiplex PCR reads, yielding one entry per CDR3 protein. The repertoire holds roughly 67,000 distinct CDR3 sequences, with under 80% as singletons. Study outcomes and limitations: TCR diversity was significantly greater in tumor than normal lung tissue.

This TCR was recovered from a man in his sixties with non-small cell lung cancer. V and J are TRBV4-2 and TRBJ2-1; maybe TRBD1 (5 bases). The sequencing sample was made of distant non-tumor lung tissue. The CDR3 sequence: CPSSREALASGNEQFF. In DNA form, the CDR3 reads TGTCCCAGCAGCCGAGAAGCATTAGCCTCAGGGAATGAGCAGTTCTTC.